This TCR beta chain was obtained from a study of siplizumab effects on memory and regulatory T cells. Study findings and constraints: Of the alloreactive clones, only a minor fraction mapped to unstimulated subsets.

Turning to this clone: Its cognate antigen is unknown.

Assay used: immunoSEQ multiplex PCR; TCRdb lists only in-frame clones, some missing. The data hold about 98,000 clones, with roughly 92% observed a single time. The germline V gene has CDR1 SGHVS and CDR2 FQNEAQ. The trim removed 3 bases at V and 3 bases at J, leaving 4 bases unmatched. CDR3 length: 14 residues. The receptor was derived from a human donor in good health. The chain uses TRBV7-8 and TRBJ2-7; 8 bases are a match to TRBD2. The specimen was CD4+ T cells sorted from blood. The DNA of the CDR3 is TGTGCCAGCAGCTTTAGCGGGACTAGCTACGAGCAGTACTTC. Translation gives CASSFSGTSYEQYF.